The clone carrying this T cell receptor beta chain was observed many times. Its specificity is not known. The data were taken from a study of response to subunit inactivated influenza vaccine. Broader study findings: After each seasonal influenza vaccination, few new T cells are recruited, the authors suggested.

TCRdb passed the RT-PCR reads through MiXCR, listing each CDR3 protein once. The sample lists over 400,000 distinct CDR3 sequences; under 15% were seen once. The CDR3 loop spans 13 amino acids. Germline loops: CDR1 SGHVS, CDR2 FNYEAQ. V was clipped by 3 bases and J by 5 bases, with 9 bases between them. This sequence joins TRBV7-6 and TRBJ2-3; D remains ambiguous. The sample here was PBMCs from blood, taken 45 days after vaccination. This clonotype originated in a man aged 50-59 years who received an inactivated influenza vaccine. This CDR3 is CASSLLGIDTQYF. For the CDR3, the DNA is TGTGCCAGCAGCTTGCTGGGGATAGATACGCAGTATTTT.